Given below is one T cell receptor (beta chain) in context. The sample originates from a study of blood T cell repertoires in COVID-19. Trimming cost V 1 base and J 2 bases, with 10 bases left between them. The CDR3 is 15 amino acids. CDR1 SGDLS and CDR2 YYNGEE come from the germline V gene. Repertoires were generated with immunoSEQ multiplex PCR, while TCRdb's copy carries only in-frame clones and drops some. This sample has around 360,000 clones; roughly nine tenths occur once, and the top ten carry 2.5% to 3%. Before being deemed recovered, Cohort 3 donors had two negative PCRs, clearance, or symptom resolution.

This sequence was found in a woman between 25 and 40 years old who had recovered from COVID-19. Sequenced sample: PBMCs or T cells enriched from blood (not recorded which). V usage is TRBV9 and J usage is TRBJ2-1; D perhaps matches TRBD1 (6 bases). CDR3 sequence: CASSVTGQPYNEQFF. The CDR3 DNA follows: TGTGCCAGCAGCGTAACAGGGCAACCCTACAATGAGCAGTTCTTC.